These 7 T cell receptor beta chains were sequenced from one sample in a study of blood T cell repertoires in COVID-19. Assay used: immunoSEQ multiplex PCR; TCRdb lists only in-frame clones, some missing. Here the sample spans some 130,000 clones, around three quarters being singletons. Sequencing was performed on peripheral blood. Receptors were obtained from a woman aged 80 or older with acute or convalescent COVID-19.

The J gene is TRBJ2-1, the V gene TRBV5-1, with TRBD2 matching 11 bases. This CDR3 is built from 16 residues. The V gene's germline CDR1 is SGHRS and CDR2 YFSETQ. The V segment lost 4 bases and the J segment 9 bases; nucleotides outside the gene matches: 12. The CDR3: CASSPTLSGRAGEQFF. The DNA of the CDR3 is TGCGCCAGCAGCCCGACTCTTAGCGGGAGGGCCGGTGAGCAGTTCTTC.

This rearrangement joins TRBV29-1 to TRBJ2-1; 8 nucleotides align to TRBD2. The germline gives CDR1 SQVTM, CDR2 ANQGSEA. The CDR3 spans 14 residues. In DNA form, the CDR3 reads TGCTCGGTTGCGGGAGGAGGGTCCTACAATGAGCAGTTCTTC. It is translated as CSVAGGGSYNEQFF.

The rearrangement joins TRBV5-5 to TRBJ1-1; 7 positions match TRBD1. The CDR3 has 17 amino acids. Unmatched junction bases numbered 15, after V lost 0 bases and J lost 7 bases. CDR1 and CDR2 (germline): SGHKS, YYEKEE (reference sequence). CDR3 amino acids: CASSLGVSEGASGEAFF. The CDR3 bases are TGTGCCAGCAGCTTGGGGGTTTCGGAGGGGGCGAGTGGTGAAGCTTTCTTT.

This clone has only a few counts. The chain joins TRBV9 to TRBJ1-2; 7 nucleotides line up with TRBD1. V shed 3 bases, J shed 8 bases, and the junction held 4 bases outside the gene matches. CDR3 length: 12 residues. Germline CDR1 SGDLS, CDR2 YYNGEE. The DNA for the CDR3 is TGTGCCAGCAGCGCGACAGGGTGGGGCTACACCTTC. Amino acids: CASSATGWGYTF.

The genes are TRBV3-1 (or the pseudogene TRBV3-2) and TRBJ2-5; D remains unclear. The CDR3 is 15 amino acids. Per germline, CDR1 LGHDT and CDR2 YNNKEL (reference sequence). The V gene lost 3 bases and the J gene lost 2 bases, with 13 bases spanning the gap. This CDR3 is CASSHASLRQETQYF. CDR3 DNA sequence: TGTGCCAGCAGCCACGCTTCACTCCGACAAGAGACCCAGTACTTC.

This chain joins TRBV19 and TRBJ1-5; TRBD1 agrees at 9 bases. J lost 5 bases, V lost 6 bases, and 11 bases had no gene match. The CDR3 is 16 residues long. CDR1 is LNHDA, CDR2 SQIVND, per germline (reference sequence). The CDR3 bases are TGTGCCAGTAGGGAAACAGGGGGCGCATCCTATCAGCCCCAGCATTTT. Translation: CASRETGGASYQPQHF.

The CDR3 nucleotides read TGTGCCAGCAGCGCCGATAGCGGGATGGAGACCCAGTACTTC. Amino acid sequence: CASSADSGMETQYF. The rearrangement links TRBV9 to TRBJ2-5, with TRBD2 matching over 8 bases. The V gene's germline CDR1 is SGDLS and CDR2 YYNGEE. The CDR3 consists of 14 residues. V shed 3 bases, J shed 5 bases, and the junction held 6 bases outside the gene matches.